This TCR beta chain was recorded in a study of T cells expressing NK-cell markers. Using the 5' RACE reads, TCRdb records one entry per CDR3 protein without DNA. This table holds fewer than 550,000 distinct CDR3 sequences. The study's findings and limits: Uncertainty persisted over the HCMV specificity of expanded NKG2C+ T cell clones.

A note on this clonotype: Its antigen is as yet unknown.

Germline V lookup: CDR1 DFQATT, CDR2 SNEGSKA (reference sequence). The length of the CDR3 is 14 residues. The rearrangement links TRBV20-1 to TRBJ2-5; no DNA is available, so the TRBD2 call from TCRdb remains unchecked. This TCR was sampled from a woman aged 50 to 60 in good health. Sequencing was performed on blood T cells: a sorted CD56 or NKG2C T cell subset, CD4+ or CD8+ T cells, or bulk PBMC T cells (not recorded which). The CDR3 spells CSARDPASGETQYF.